This is a list of T cell receptor beta chains from one sample in a study of OX40 agonist ivuxolimab in advanced cancers. Clones were sequenced by immunoSEQ multiplex PCR, and TCRdb holds only the in-frame ones, with some missing. The sample contains about 66,000 clones, 90% to 95% of which appear only once. The sequences come from CD4+ or CD8+ T cells sorted from blood, collected in a trial of the OX40 agonist ivuxolimab. The receptors stem from an adult with an advanced solid tumor such as melanoma, head and neck, liver or kidney cancer. Each CDR3 is given with its conserved first and last residue. D genes are given only for firm matches. For some rows the clone size is stated as once, few or many, or as a class when expanded; others skip it.

TRBD1,NA,TRBV18,TRBJ1-2,CASSPGQATIYGYTF
NA,few,TRBV28,TRBJ2-7,CASSSGKSYEQYF
NA,NA,TRBV10-3,TRBJ1-1,CAISPGGVTEAFF
TRBD1,NA,TRBV7-9,TRBJ1-1,CASSPDRVQTEAFF
NA,few,TRBV6-1,TRBJ1-2,CASRNRGGLDYGYTF
NA,NA,TRBV6-1,TRBJ1-1,CASSKNTEAFF
NA,NA,TRBV19,TRBJ1-2,CASNSNYGYTF
NA,NA,TRBV10-1,TRBJ2-1,CASSDWAGGDGEQFF
NA,NA,TRBV10-2,TRBJ2-7,CASSESSVSYEQYF
TRBD2,NA,TRBV27,TRBJ2-7,CASSSGLAGVGSLNEQYF
TRBD2,once,TRBV19,TRBJ2-1,CASSPGLTNNEQFF
NA,NA,TRBV5-8,TRBJ2-3,CASSLWTGASGGRTDTQYF
TRBD1,NA,TRBV6-1,TRBJ1-4,CASSERIGTGVEKLFF
TRBD2,NA,TRBV5-1,TRBJ2-5,CASSTSGAQETQYF
NA,NA,TRBV2,TRBJ2-4,CASRTGSIAKNIQYF
NA,NA,TRBV5-6,TRBJ2-7,CASSLGHDYEQYF
NA,NA,TRBV11-2,TRBJ2-5,CASSLSPGGRQETQYF
TRBD1,NA,TRBV5-4,TRBJ1-2,CASSLGSQGGSYTF
NA,once,TRBV18,TRBJ1-2,CASSLKDTISPPNYGYTF
TRBD1,NA,TRBV7-8,TRBJ2-7,CASSPRARGRGIESEQYF
NA,once,TRBV5-5,TRBJ2-5,CASSWTSGRGETQYF
NA,once,TRBV7-8,TRBJ1-2,CASSLLYNYGYTF
NA,NA,TRBV7-2,TRBJ2-1,CASSLSGGTYNEQFF
TRBD1,NA,TRBV5-4,TRBJ1-4,CASSVEGQGSLANEKLFF
NA,NA,TRBV6-5,TRBJ1-1,CASRPTVASMAFF
NA,NA,TRBV28,TRBJ1-5,CASSVDLSNQPQHF
TRBD2,NA,TRBV10-3,TRBJ2-3,CATRTSARATDTQYF
NA,few,TRBV7-9,TRBJ1-2,CASSFGQNYGYTF
NA,NA,TRBV9,TRBJ2-5,CASSEGPQTEQYF
NA,NA,TRBV5-5,TRBJ1-1,CASSPEPTEAFF
NA,once,TRBV7-2,TRBJ1-5,CASSLAGLQKPQHF
NA,NA,TRBV29-1,TRBJ2-7,CSVGKGPYEQYF
NA,NA,TRBV7-8,TRBJ2-3,CASSLSPLLAGTQYF
NA,NA,TRBV5-1,TRBJ2-1,CASSGDPALSQEFF
TRBD2,once,TRBV5-5,TRBJ2-1,CASSPSGGSYNEQFF
TRBD1,NA,TRBV19,TRBJ1-5,CASSGQGWIQPQHF
NA,NA,TRBV5-1,TRBJ2-1,CASSGRLGTVPSYNEQFF
NA,NA,TRBV10-3,TRBJ1-4,CAISETGRANEKLFF
TRBD2,NA,TRBV28,TRBJ2-3,CAAPASGRKADTQYF
TRBD1,NA,TRBV29-1,TRBJ1-2,CSAGQGGGYTF
NA,once,TRBV6-4,TRBJ2-3,CASSEYSTSTDTQYF
NA,NA,TRBV19,TRBJ1-5,CASSSRVSNQPQHF
TRBD1,once,TRBV2,TRBJ1-5,CASSSRTGHQPQHF
NA,NA,TRBV5-5,TRBJ2-1,CASSLLAGYNEQFF
TRBD2,NA,TRBV4-2,TRBJ2-7,CASSQESGGAYEQYF
TRBD2,NA,TRBV18,TRBJ2-5,CASSPRIGAGVVETQYF
TRBD2,few,TRBV5-1,TRBJ2-1,CASTLAGGNEQFF